One and the same sample provided the 18 T cell receptor beta chains below, sequenced in a study of cytomegalovirus exposure and HLA in healthy donors. 60 Vbeta and 13 Jbeta primers were used in PCR. Sequenced by immunoSEQ multiplex PCR; TCRdb stores in-frame clones only, minus some. The sample includes roughly 120,000 clones, about 82% of them seen just once. The material sequenced was PBMCs. The receptors here all came from a man between 25 and 39 years old in good health and CMV-seronegative.

The genes are TRBV7-8 and TRBJ2-1, with a possible D match to TRBD2 (7 bases). CDR1 SGHVS and CDR2 FQNEAQ come from the germline V gene. The V end was cut by 2 bases, the J end by 3 bases, with 11 bases between. CDR3 size: 15 residues. CDR3 nucleotides: TGTGCCAGCAGCTTATTGAGGGGGGGCTACAATGAGCAGTTCTTC. Residues: CASSLLRGGYNEQFF. Full variable domain (missing parts from reference TRBV7-8 and TRBJ2-1): GAGVSQSPRYKVAKRGQDVALRCDPISGHVSLFWYQQALGQGPEFLTYFQNEAQLDKSGLPSDRFFAERPEGSVSTLKIQRTQQEDSAVYLCASSLLRGGYNEQFFGPGTRLTVL.

The chain has TRBV7-9 and TRBJ2-3, with TRBD1 identical over 7 bases. The CDR3 is 15 amino acids. Germline CDR1 SEHNR, CDR2 FQNEAQ (reference sequence). After removal of 1 base from V and 2 bases from J, the junction contained 3 bases not matched to a gene. CDR3 DNA: TGTGCCAGCAGCTTAGGGGGACAGCCCACAGATACGCAGTATTTT. As protein: CASSLGGQPTDTQYF.

This clone was found once. Mismatch with germline at one junction end may stem from a read error. This CDR3 reads CASRGAWQAF. The CDR3 nucleotides are TGTGCCAGCAGGGGGGCCTGGCAGGCCTTC. This chain links TRBV2 with TRBJ1-2, with D tentatively TRBD1 (6 bases). Looked up from germline, CDR1 is SNHLY and CDR2 is FYNNEI. The CDR3 totals 10 residues.

V gene TRBV6-1 combines with J gene TRBJ2-3; the match to TRBD2 covers 11 bases. V trimming: 1 base; J trimming: 2 bases; junction bases outside the gene matches: 5. Germline lookup yields CDR1 MNHNS and CDR2 SASEGT. The CDR3 is made up of 17 amino acids. CDR3: CASSEGLAGTFTDTQYF. CDR3 coding DNA: TGTGCCAGCAGTGAAGGACTAGCGGGAACCTTCACAGATACGCAGTATTTT.

The genes are TRBV5-1 and TRBJ2-1; TRBD2 aligns across 10 bases. The length of the CDR3 is 15 residues. CDR1 and CDR2 (germline): SGHRS, YFSETQ. The V and J ends lost 2 bases and 8 bases, in that order; junction bases with no gene match: 7. CDR3 region: CASSFLAGGFYEQFF. CDR3 nucleotides: TGCGCCAGCAGCTTCTTAGCGGGAGGCTTCTATGAGCAGTTCTTC.

CDR3 DNA sequence: TGTGCCAGCAGCTTCCGTTTCTCGGGGGGAGGGGAGCAGTTCTTC. This translates into CASSFRFSGGGEQFF. This chain connects TRBV5-6 to TRBJ2-1, with 7 positions matching TRBD2. This CDR3 is built from 15 residues. Looked up from germline, CDR1 is SGHDT and CDR2 is YYEEEE. V lost 2 bases and J lost 10; bases outside the gene matches: 12.

The gene calls are TRBV9 and TRBJ2-3, with 14 bases identical to TRBD2. The V and J ends lost 4 bases and 0 bases, in that order; junction bases with no gene match: 7. The V gene's germline CDR1 is SGDLS and CDR2 YYNGEE. The CDR3 is 18 residues long. DNA for the CDR3: TGTGCCAGCAGCCGGAGACTAGCGGGAGGGAAAAGCACAGATACGCAGTATTTT. Translation gives CASSRRLAGGKSTDTQYF.

This clone appeared once. The chain couples TRBV6-4 to TRBJ1-5; D remains ambiguous. The V gene lost 3 bases and the J gene lost 5 bases, with 11 bases spanning the gap. Germline lookup yields CDR1 MRHNA and CDR2 SNTAGT. This CDR3 has 14 residues. The CDR3 DNA reads TGTGCCAGCAGTGAGAGAGGGAATCATCAGCCCCAGCATTTT. As protein: CASSERGNHQPQHF.

This chain links TRBV12-1 with TRBJ1-5; the tabulated D call, TRBD1, remains unverified against the DNA. TRBV12-1 is a pseudogene locus. This CDR3 comprises 16 residues. CDR3 in amino acids: CASSTRITGGDQPQHF. CDR3 DNA sequence: TGTGCCAGCAGCACACGAATAACAGGGGGCGATCAGCCCCAGCATTTT.

This clone was recorded only once. The CDR3 DNA is TGTGCCAGCTCTCGTGGGCCGGGGCAAGAGACCCAGTACTTC. Translation: CASSRGPGQETQYF. The J gene is TRBJ2-5, the V gene TRBV18; maybe TRBD2 (5 bases). CDR3 length equals 14 residues. Germline-derived CDR1 and CDR2 are KGHSH and LQKENI. V lost 6 bases to trimming and J lost 2 bases, with 13 bases between them.

The gene calls are TRBV4-3 and TRBJ2-3, with D hard to call. Germline V gene data show CDR1 as LGHNA and CDR2 as YSLEER. CDR3 size: 15 residues. Trimming left V 0 bases short and J 0 bases short, with 7 bases between. The CDR3 DNA sequence: TGCGCCAGCAGCCAAGATTTTCAGAGCACAGATACGCAGTATTTT. Translation: CASSQDFQSTDTQYF.

CDR3 residues: CASSLTKGLVGGTGELFF. The CDR3 region has the DNA TGTGCCAGCAGCTTAACTAAGGGACTAGTTGGAGGCACCGGGGAGCTGTTTTTT. V usage is TRBV7-3 and J usage is TRBJ2-2; 8 bases are shared with TRBD2. Germline trimming cut 0 bases from V and 4 bases from J; bases unmatched to any gene: 10. This CDR3 has 18 amino acids. The V gene's germline CDR1 is SGHTA and CDR2 FQGTGA.

The J gene is TRBJ2-3, the V gene TRBV6-5; D is possibly TRBD2 (6 bases). Germline V gene lookup returns CDR1 MNHEY and CDR2 SVGAGI. The V end lost 5 bases, the J end lost 9 bases, and 18 bases lay between the germline ends. This CDR3 has 14 amino acids. The CDR3 sequence is CASSPPGGAPTQYF. CDR3 bases: TGTGCCAGCAGTCCCCCCGGGGGAGCGCCAACGCAGTATTTT.

The genes are TRBV5-4 and TRBJ1-4, with 7 bases that match TRBD1. The trim removed 4 bases at V and 8 bases at J, leaving 11 bases unmatched. CDR3 size: 15 residues. In germline, CDR1 is SGHNT, CDR2 YYREEE (reference sequence). The CDR3 nucleotides are TGTGCCAGCAGCCTGCAGGGGGGACGTAGAGAAAAACTGTTTTTT. Translating gives CASSLQGGRREKLFF. The whole variable domain, remainder taken from reference TRBV5-4 and TRBJ1-4, is ETGVTQSPTHLIKTRGQQVTLRCSSQSGHNTVSWYQQALGQGPQFIFQYYREEENGRGNFPPRFSGLQFPNYSSELNVNALELDDSALYLCASSLQGGRREKLFFGSGTQLSVL.

The CDR3 is CASSLGQTNTEAFF. Here the CDR3 DNA reads TGTGCCAGCAGTTTAGGCCAGACTAACACTGAAGCTTTCTTT. This rearrangement joins TRBV28 to TRBJ1-1; D is unresolved. Germline-derived CDR1 and CDR2 are MDHEN and SYDVKM. V gave up 2 bases and J gave up 2 bases, with 9 bases separating them. The CDR3 has 14 residues.

The genes are TRBV29-1 and TRBJ1-5; weak D call: TRBD1 (5 bases). CDR3 length: 13 amino acids. Germline loops: CDR1 SQVTM, CDR2 ANQGSEA. Deletions cut 0 bases from V and 8 bases from J, with 11 bases between. CDR3 in DNA: TGCAGCGTTGAAGAGGGGATAGGGGAGCCCCAGCATTTT. Its translation is CSVEEGIGEPQHF.

The DNA for the CDR3 is TGTGCCAGCAGCGTAGGAAGTAGCGGGAGTGGTGTTACGCAGTATTTT. This translates into CASSVGSSGSGVTQYF. The rearrangement uses TRBV9 and TRBJ2-3, with 9 bases lining up with TRBD2. After removal of 0 bases from V and 8 bases from J, the junction contained 10 bases not matched to a gene. CDR3 length: 16 amino acids. Germline values: CDR1 SGDLS, CDR2 YYNGEE. The full variable domain, its missing parts supplied by reference TRBV9 and TRBJ2-3, is DSGVTQTPKHLITATGQRVTLRCSPRSGDLSVYWYQQSLDQGLQFLIQYYNGEERAKGNILERFSAQQFPDLHSELNLSSLELGDSALYFCASSVGSSGSGVTQYFGPGTRLTVL.

The chain combines TRBV6-5 with TRBJ1-6, with D maybe TRBD1 (6 bases). CDR1 and CDR2 (germline): MNHEY, SVGAGI. The CDR3 runs 13 residues. The V end lost 8 bases, the J end lost 6 bases, and 11 bases lay between the germline ends. The CDR3 is CASHRETNSPLHF. Here the CDR3 DNA reads TGTGCCAGCCACAGGGAAACTAATTCACCCCTCCACTTT.